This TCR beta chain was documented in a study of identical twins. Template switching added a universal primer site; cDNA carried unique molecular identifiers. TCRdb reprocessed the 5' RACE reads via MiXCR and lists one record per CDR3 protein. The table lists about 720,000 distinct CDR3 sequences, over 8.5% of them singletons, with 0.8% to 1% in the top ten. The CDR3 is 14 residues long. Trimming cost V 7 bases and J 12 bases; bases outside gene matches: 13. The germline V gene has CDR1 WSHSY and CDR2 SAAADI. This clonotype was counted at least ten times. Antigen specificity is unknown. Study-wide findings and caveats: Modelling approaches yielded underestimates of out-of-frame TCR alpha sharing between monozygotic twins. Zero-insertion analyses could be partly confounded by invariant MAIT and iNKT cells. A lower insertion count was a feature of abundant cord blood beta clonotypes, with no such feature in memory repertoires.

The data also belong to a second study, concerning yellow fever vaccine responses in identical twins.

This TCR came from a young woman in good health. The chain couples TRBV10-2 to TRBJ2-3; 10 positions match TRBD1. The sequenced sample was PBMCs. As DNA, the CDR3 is TGCGCCAGCACCATCTCAACCGGGACAGGGGAACAGTATTTT. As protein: CASTISTGTGEQYF.